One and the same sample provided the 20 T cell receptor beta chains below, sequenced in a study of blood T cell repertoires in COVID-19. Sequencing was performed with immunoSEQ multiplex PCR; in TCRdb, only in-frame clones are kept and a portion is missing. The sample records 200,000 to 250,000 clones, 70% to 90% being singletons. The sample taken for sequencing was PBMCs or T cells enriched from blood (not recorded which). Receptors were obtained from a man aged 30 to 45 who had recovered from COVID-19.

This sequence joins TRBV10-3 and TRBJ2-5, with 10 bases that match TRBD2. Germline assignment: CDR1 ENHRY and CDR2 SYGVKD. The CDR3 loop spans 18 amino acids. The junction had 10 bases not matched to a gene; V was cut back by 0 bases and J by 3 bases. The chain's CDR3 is CAISESPTSGEAKETQYF. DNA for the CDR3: TGTGCCATCAGTGAGTCGCCCACTAGCGGGGAGGCTAAAGAGACCCAGTACTTC.

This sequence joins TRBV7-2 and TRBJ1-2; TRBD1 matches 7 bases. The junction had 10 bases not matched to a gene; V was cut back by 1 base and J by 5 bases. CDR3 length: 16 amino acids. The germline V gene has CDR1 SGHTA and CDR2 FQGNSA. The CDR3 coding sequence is TGTGCCAGCAGCTTAGAGTTAGAAGGACAGGAGTATGGCTACACCTTC. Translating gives CASSLELEGQEYGYTF.

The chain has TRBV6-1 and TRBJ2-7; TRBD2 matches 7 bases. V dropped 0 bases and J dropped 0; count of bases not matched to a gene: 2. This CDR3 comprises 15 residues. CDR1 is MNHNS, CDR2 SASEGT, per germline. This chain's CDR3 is CASSEAWGGSYEQYF. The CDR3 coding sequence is TGTGCCAGCAGTGAAGCATGGGGGGGCTCCTACGAGCAGTACTTC.

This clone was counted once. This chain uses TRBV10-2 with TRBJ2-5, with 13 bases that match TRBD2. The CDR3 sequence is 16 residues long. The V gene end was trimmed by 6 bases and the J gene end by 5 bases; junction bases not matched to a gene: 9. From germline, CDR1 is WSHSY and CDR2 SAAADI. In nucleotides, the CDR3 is TGCGCCAGCAGCAAGGGACTAGCGGGATATCCGGAGACCCAGTACTTC. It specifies CASSKGLAGYPETQYF.

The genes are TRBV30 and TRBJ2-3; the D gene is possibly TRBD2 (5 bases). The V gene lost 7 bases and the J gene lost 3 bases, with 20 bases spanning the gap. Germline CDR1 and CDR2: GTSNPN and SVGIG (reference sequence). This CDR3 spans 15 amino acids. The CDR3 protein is CASEHSARGTDTQYF. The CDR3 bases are TGTGCCTCCGAACATTCCGCACGGGGAACAGATACGCAGTATTTT.

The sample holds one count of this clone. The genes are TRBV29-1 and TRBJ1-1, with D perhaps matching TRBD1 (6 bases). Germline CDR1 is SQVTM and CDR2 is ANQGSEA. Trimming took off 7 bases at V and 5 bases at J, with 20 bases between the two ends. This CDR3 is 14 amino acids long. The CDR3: CSGTAPDRRTEAFF. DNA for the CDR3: TGCAGCGGAACGGCTCCTGACAGGCGTACTGAAGCTTTCTTT. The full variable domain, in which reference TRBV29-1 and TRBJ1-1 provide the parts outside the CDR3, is SAVISQKPSRDICQRGTSLTIQCQVDSQVTMMFWYRQQPGQSLTLIATANQGSEATYESGFVIDKFPISRPNLTFSTLTVSNMSPEDSSIYLCSGTAPDRRTEAFFGQGTRLTVV.

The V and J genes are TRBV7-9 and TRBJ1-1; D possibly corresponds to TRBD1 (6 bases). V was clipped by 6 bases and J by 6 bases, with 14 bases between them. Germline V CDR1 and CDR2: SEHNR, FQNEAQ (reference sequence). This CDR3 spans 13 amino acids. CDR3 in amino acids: CASRPLSGAEAFF. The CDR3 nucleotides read TGTGCCAGCAGACCGCTGTCAGGGGCTGAAGCTTTCTTT.

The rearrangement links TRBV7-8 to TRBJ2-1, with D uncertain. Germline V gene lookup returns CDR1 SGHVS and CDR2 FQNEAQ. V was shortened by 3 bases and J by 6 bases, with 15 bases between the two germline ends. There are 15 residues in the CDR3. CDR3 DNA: TGTGCCAGCAGCTTTGGCAACCGTTTGGCCAATGAGCAGTTCTTC. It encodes CASSFGNRLANEQFF.

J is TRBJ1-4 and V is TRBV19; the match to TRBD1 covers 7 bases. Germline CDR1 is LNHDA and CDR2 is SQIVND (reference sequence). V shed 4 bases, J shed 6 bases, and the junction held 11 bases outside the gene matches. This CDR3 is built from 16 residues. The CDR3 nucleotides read TGTGCCAGTAGTAGCTCGGACAAGGGGGCGCATGAAAAACTGTTTTTT. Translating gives CASSSSDKGAHEKLFF.

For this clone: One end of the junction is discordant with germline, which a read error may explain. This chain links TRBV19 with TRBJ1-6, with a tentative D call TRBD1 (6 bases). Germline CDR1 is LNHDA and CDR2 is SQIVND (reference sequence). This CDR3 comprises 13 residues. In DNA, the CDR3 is TGTGCCAGTAGTTCAATCCCAGGGGACGGACTTTCCTTT. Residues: CASSSIPGDGLSF.

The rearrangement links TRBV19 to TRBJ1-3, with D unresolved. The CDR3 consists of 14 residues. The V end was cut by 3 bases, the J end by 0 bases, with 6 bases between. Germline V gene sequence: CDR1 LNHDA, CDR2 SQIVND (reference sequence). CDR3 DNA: TGTGCCAGTAGTATCTGGCACTCTGGAAACACCATATATTTT. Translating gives CASSIWHSGNTIYF.

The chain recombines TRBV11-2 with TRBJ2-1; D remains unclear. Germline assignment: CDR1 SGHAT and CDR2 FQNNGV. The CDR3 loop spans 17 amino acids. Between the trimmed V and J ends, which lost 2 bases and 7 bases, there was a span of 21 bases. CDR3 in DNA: TGTGCCAGCAGCTTAACCAGCTTCCAGCTGGTGGAGAATGAGCAGTTCTTC. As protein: CASSLTSFQLVENEQFF.

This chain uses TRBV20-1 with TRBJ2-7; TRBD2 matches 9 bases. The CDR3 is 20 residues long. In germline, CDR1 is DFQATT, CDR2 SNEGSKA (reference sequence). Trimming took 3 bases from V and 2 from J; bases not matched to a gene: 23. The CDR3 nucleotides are TGCAGTGCTAGTAGTTGGGCGCCGACAAGCAGACTAGCGGAAACCTACGAGCAGTACTTC. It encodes CSASSWAPTSRLAETYEQYF.

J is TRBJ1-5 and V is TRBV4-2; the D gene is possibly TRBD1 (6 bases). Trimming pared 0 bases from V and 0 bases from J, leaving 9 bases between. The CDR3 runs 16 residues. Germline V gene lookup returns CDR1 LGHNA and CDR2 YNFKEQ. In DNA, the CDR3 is TGTGCCAGCAGCCAAGAACAGGGACATAGCAATCAGCCCCAGCATTTT. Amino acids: CASSQEQGHSNQPQHF.

The CDR3, as DNA: TGTGCCAGCAGTTCAAGAGGGGGTTATAGTGGCACAGATACGCAGTATTTT. Amino acid sequence: CASSSRGGYSGTDTQYF. This chain links TRBV13 with TRBJ2-3, with D possibly matching TRBD1 (6 bases). This CDR3 has 17 amino acids. V lost 6 bases and J lost 1, with 20 bases in between. The germline CDR1 and CDR2 sequences are PRHDT and FYEKMQ (reference sequence).

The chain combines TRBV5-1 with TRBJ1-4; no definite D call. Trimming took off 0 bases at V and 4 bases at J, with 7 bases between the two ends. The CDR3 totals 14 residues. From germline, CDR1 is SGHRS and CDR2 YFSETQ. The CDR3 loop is CASSLVTDNEKLFF. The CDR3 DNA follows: TGCGCCAGCAGCTTGGTTACTGATAATGAAAAACTGTTTTTT.

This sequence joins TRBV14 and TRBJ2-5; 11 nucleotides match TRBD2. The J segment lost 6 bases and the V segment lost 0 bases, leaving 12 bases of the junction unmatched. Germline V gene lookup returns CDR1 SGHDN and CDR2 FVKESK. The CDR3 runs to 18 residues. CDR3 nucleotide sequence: TGTGCCAGCAGCCAAGATCCTACTAGCGGGAGTGATTGGAAGACCCAGTACTTC. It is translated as CASSQDPTSGSDWKTQYF.

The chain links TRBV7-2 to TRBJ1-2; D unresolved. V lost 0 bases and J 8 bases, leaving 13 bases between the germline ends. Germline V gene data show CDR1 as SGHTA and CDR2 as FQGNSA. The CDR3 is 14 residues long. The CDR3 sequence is CASSLAVQGGGYTF. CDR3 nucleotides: TGTGCCAGCAGCTTAGCTGTACAAGGAGGGGGCTACACCTTC.

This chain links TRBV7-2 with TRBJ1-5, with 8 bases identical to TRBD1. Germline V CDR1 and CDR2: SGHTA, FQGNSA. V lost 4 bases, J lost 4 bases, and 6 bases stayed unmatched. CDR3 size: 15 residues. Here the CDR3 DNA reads TGTGCCAGCAGCTCGCTAACAGGGGGAAATCAGCCCCAGCATTTT. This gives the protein CASSSLTGGNQPQHF. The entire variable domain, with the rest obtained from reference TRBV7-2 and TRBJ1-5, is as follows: GAGVSQSPSNKVTEKGKDVELRCDPISGHTALYWYRQSLGQGLEFLIYFQGNSAPDKSGLPSDRFSAERTGGSVSTLTIQRTQQEDSAVYLCASSSLTGGNQPQHFGDGTRLSIL.

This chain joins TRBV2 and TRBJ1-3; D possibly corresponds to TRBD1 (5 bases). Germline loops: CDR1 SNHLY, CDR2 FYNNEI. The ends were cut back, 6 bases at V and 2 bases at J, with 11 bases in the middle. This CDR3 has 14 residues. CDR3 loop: CASSQGLAGNTIYF. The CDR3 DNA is TGTGCCAGCAGCCAGGGACTGGCTGGAAACACCATATATTTT.